Listed below are T cell receptor beta chains from one sample, sequenced in a study of TIL therapy for anti-PD-1-resistant metastatic lung cancer. TCRdb's copy holds only in-frame clones and misses some; the assay was immunoSEQ multiplex PCR. The top ten hold 7.4% of the sample, which has over 25,000 clones, 55% to 80% seen once. This sample comprised tumor tissue, obtained at baseline. These receptors all come from a person between 25 and 79 years old with non-small cell lung cancer. CDR3s include the opening cysteine and the closing phenylalanine or tryptophan. The order of the fields is J gene, V gene, D gene, clone size, CDR3 protein, CDR3 DNA. The D gene is left open where the match is weak. Only some rows state a clone size, as once, few, many or a class for expanded clones.

j_gene: TRBJ2-7; v_gene: TRBV7-2; d_gene: NA; abundance: NA; CDR3aa: CASSLGGSSEYEQYF; CDR3nt: TGTGCCAGCAGCTTAGGGGGGAGCTCAGAGTACGAGCAGTACTTC
j_gene: TRBJ2-7; v_gene: TRBV5-6; d_gene: NA; abundance: few; CDR3aa: CASSLYSPTYEQYF; CDR3nt: TGTGCCAGCAGCTTGTATAGCCCTACCTACGAGCAGTACTTC
j_gene: TRBJ2-5; v_gene: TRBV6-6; d_gene: TRBD2; abundance: NA; CDR3aa: CASSSASGETQYF; CDR3nt: TGTGCCAGCAGTTCCGCTAGCGGAGAGACCCAGTACTTC
j_gene: TRBJ1-2; v_gene: TRBV7-2; d_gene: NA; abundance: NA; CDR3aa: CASSLAGGYTF; CDR3nt: TGTGCCAGCAGCTTAGCGGGTGGCTACACCTTC
j_gene: TRBJ1-1; v_gene: TRBV6-5; d_gene: NA; abundance: NA; CDR3aa: CASSPESLMNTEAFF; CDR3nt: TGTGCCAGCAGCCCCGAGTCCCTAATGAACACTGAAGCTTTCTTT
j_gene: TRBJ1-5; v_gene: TRBV19; d_gene: NA; abundance: few; CDR3aa: CASSRIPTDQPQHF; CDR3nt: TGTGCCAGTAGTCGTATTCCGACAGATCAGCCCCAGCATTTT
j_gene: TRBJ2-3; v_gene: TRBV7-2; d_gene: NA; abundance: once; CDR3aa: CASSSRLGGAIDTQYF; CDR3nt: TGTGCCAGCAGCTCTAGGCTGGGGGGGGCCATAGATACGCAGTATTTT
j_gene: TRBJ1-4; v_gene: TRBV11-2; d_gene: NA; abundance: NA; CDR3aa: CASSIGPPLGKLFF; CDR3nt: TGTGCCAGCAGTATCGGCCCTCCCCTGGGAAAACTGTTTTTT
j_gene: TRBJ1-5; v_gene: TRBV10-2; d_gene: NA; abundance: NA; CDR3aa: CASSVDPERPQHF; CDR3nt: TGCGCCAGCAGTGTGGACCCAGAGCGGCCCCAGCATTTT
j_gene: TRBJ2-3; v_gene: TRBV6-5; d_gene: TRBD2; abundance: NA; CDR3aa: CASSLLAGADTQYF; CDR3nt: TGTGCCAGCAGTTTACTAGCGGGGGCAGATACGCAGTATTTT
j_gene: TRBJ1-3; v_gene: TRBV9; d_gene: NA; abundance: once; CDR3aa: CASSVGAGSYSGNTIYF; CDR3nt: TGTGCCAGCAGCGTAGGGGCAGGTTCTTACTCTGGAAACACCATATATTTT
j_gene: TRBJ1-3; v_gene: TRBV4-1; d_gene: NA; abundance: once; CDR3aa: CASSQAGTASSGNTIYF; CDR3nt: TGCGCCAGCAGCCAAGCCGGGACCGCGAGCTCTGGAAACACCATATATTTT
j_gene: TRBJ2-3; v_gene: TRBV2; d_gene: TRBD2; abundance: NA; CDR3aa: CASSEGLAGPSTDTQYF; CDR3nt: TGTGCCAGCAGTGAAGGACTAGCGGGGCCTAGCACAGATACGCAGTATTTT
j_gene: TRBJ2-3; v_gene: TRBV7-9; d_gene: TRBD2; abundance: NA; CDR3aa: CASSLVAGGDTQYF; CDR3nt: TGTGCCAGCAGCTTAGTAGCGGGGGGAGATACGCAGTATTTT
j_gene: TRBJ2-1; v_gene: TRBV9; d_gene: NA; abundance: NA; CDR3aa: CASSVGPTDNEQFF; CDR3nt: TGTGCCAGCAGCGTAGGCCCCACGGACAATGAGCAGTTCTTC
j_gene: TRBJ2-5; v_gene: TRBV6-4; d_gene: TRBD2; abundance: NA; CDR3aa: CASSWTSGGAETQYF; CDR3nt: TGTGCCAGCAGTTGGACTAGCGGGGGGGCGGAGACCCAGTACTTC
j_gene: TRBJ1-1; v_gene: TRBV9; d_gene: TRBD1; abundance: once; CDR3aa: CASSVKQGAHTIEAFF; CDR3nt: TGTGCCAGCAGCGTCAAACAGGGGGCGCATACTATTGAAGCTTTCTTT
j_gene: TRBJ2-7; v_gene: TRBV10-2; d_gene: NA; abundance: few; CDR3aa: CASGGSSEQYF; CDR3nt: TGCGCCAGCGGGGGCTCGTCCGAGCAGTACTTC
j_gene: TRBJ2-7; v_gene: TRBV6-6; d_gene: TRBD2; abundance: NA; CDR3aa: CASSYGTSSYEQYF; CDR3nt: TGTGCCAGCAGTTACGGGACTAGCTCCTACGAGCAGTACTTC
j_gene: TRBJ1-2; v_gene: TRBV7-9; d_gene: NA; abundance: NA; CDR3aa: CASSPPTGTKFYGYTF; CDR3nt: TGTGCCAGCAGCCCCCCTACCGGGACAAAATTTTATGGCTACACCTTC
j_gene: TRBJ1-1; v_gene: TRBV2; d_gene: NA; abundance: once; CDR3aa: CASKYRMNTEAFF; CDR3nt: TGTGCCAGCAAATACAGGATGAACACTGAAGCTTTCTTT
j_gene: TRBJ2-5; v_gene: TRBV19; d_gene: TRBD2; abundance: NA; CDR3aa: CASSTGGPGETQYF; CDR3nt: TGTGCCAGTAGTACGGGGGGGCCAGGAGAGACCCAGTACTTC
j_gene: TRBJ2-5; v_gene: TRBV6-5; d_gene: TRBD2; abundance: NA; CDR3aa: CASSPPGGGTQYF; CDR3nt: TGTGCCAGCAGTCCCCCCGGGGGGGGGACCCAGTACTTC
j_gene: TRBJ2-7; v_gene: TRBV7-2; d_gene: TRBD2; abundance: NA; CDR3aa: CASSLETSGGAFSYEQYF; CDR3nt: TGTGCCAGCAGCTTGGAGACTAGCGGGGGGGCTTTCTCCTACGAGCAGTACTTC
j_gene: TRBJ2-5; v_gene: TRBV5-4; d_gene: NA; abundance: NA; CDR3aa: CASSLDGVPIIETQYF; CDR3nt: TGTGCCAGCAGCTTGGATGGGGTGCCGATAATTGAGACCCAGTACTTC
j_gene: TRBJ2-2; v_gene: TRBV7-6; d_gene: NA; abundance: NA; CDR3aa: CASSHGGTGELFF; CDR3nt: TGTGCCAGCAGCCATGGGGGGACCGGGGAGCTGTTTTTT
j_gene: TRBJ2-5; v_gene: TRBV5-6; d_gene: NA; abundance: NA; CDR3aa: CASSLGPETQYF; CDR3nt: TGTGCCAGCAGCTTAGGCCCGGAGACCCAGTACTTC
j_gene: TRBJ1-4; v_gene: TRBV27; d_gene: TRBD1; abundance: medium-sized; CDR3aa: CASRPRTGLATNEKLFF; CDR3nt: TGTGCCAGCAGGCCTAGGACAGGGTTGGCAACTAATGAAAAACTGTTTTTT
j_gene: TRBJ2-7; v_gene: TRBV4-1; d_gene: NA; abundance: NA; CDR3aa: CASSQVLNEQYF; CDR3nt: TGCGCCAGCAGCCAAGTACTAAACGAGCAGTACTTC
j_gene: TRBJ1-2; v_gene: TRBV4-1; d_gene: NA; abundance: NA; CDR3aa: CASSQGQNSRTYGYTF; CDR3nt: TGCGCCAGCAGCCAAGGACAGAACAGCCGAACCTATGGCTACACCTTC
j_gene: TRBJ2-1; v_gene: TRBV7-6; d_gene: TRBD1; abundance: NA; CDR3aa: CASSLAQGSNEQFF; CDR3nt: TGTGCCAGCAGCTTAGCACAGGGGAGTAATGAGCAGTTCTTC
j_gene: TRBJ2-1; v_gene: TRBV9; d_gene: NA; abundance: NA; CDR3aa: CASSVSGGAHNEQFF; CDR3nt: TGTGCCAGCAGCGTATCAGGGGGGGCCCACAATGAGCAGTTCTTC
j_gene: TRBJ2-7; v_gene: TRBV10-3; d_gene: NA; abundance: NA; CDR3aa: CATRGGGDSRSYEQYF; CDR3nt: TGTGCCACCCGGGGCGGTGGGGACTCGCGCTCCTACGAGCAGTACTTC
j_gene: TRBJ2-1; v_gene: TRBV5-1; d_gene: TRBD2; abundance: NA; CDR3aa: CASSLVAGGPRGSNEQFF; CDR3nt: TGCGCCAGCAGCTTGGTAGCGGGGGGCCCTAGGGGAAGTAATGAGCAGTTCTTC
j_gene: TRBJ1-2; v_gene: TRBV9; d_gene: NA; abundance: NA; CDR3aa: CASSARQFYGYTF; CDR3nt: TGTGCCAGCAGCGCTAGACAGTTCTATGGCTACACCTTC
j_gene: TRBJ2-7; v_gene: TRBV5-1; d_gene: TRBD2; abundance: NA; CDR3aa: CASSPGLVGYEQYF; CDR3nt: TGCGCCAGCAGCCCGGGACTAGTAGGCTACGAGCAGTACTTC
j_gene: TRBJ1-5; v_gene: TRBV19; d_gene: NA; abundance: few; CDR3aa: CASSMLGTGGKPQHF; CDR3nt: TGTGCCAGTAGTATGCTCGGTACAGGTGGTAAGCCCCAGCATTTT
j_gene: TRBJ1-2; v_gene: TRBV4-2; d_gene: NA; abundance: NA; CDR3aa: CASSQEGGELYGYTF; CDR3nt: TGTGCCAGCAGCCAAGAGGGCGGAGAGCTCTATGGCTACACCTTC
j_gene: TRBJ1-6; v_gene: TRBV25-1; d_gene: NA; abundance: NA; CDR3aa: CASSGGAGHSPLHF; CDR3nt: TGTGCCAGCAGTGGAGGGGCAGGGCATTCACCCCTCCACTTT
j_gene: TRBJ2-7; v_gene: TRBV10-1; d_gene: TRBD2; abundance: NA; CDR3aa: CASSEFGTSGAKYF; CDR3nt: TGCGCCAGCAGTGAGTTTGGGACTAGCGGGGCCAAGTACTTC
j_gene: TRBJ2-7; v_gene: TRBV9; d_gene: NA; abundance: NA; CDR3aa: CASSPEDHNGEQYF; CDR3nt: TGTGCCAGCAGCCCAGAGGACCATAACGGCGAGCAGTACTTC
j_gene: TRBJ2-3; v_gene: TRBV11-2; d_gene: NA; abundance: NA; CDR3aa: CASSSVVPRWGRATDTQYF; CDR3nt: TGTGCCAGCAGCTCCGTAGTTCCCAGGTGGGGGCGCGCCACAGATACGCAGTATTTT
j_gene: TRBJ2-7; v_gene: TRBV7-2; d_gene: TRBD2; abundance: NA; CDR3aa: CASSYRGGGTSYEQYF; CDR3nt: TGTGCCAGCAGCTATCGGGGGGGCGGGACTTCCTACGAGCAGTACTTC
j_gene: TRBJ2-2; v_gene: TRBV7-2; d_gene: TRBD1; abundance: NA; CDR3aa: CASSLWTGGDTGELFF; CDR3nt: TGTGCCAGCAGCCTATGGACAGGGGGCGACACCGGGGAGCTGTTTTTT
j_gene: TRBJ2-3; v_gene: TRBV18; d_gene: NA; abundance: NA; CDR3aa: CASSPYSTDTQYF; CDR3nt: TGTGCCAGCTCACCCTACAGCACAGATACGCAGTATTTT
j_gene: TRBJ1-6; v_gene: TRBV5-1; d_gene: TRBD1; abundance: few; CDR3aa: CASSGLEGGSSPLHF; CDR3nt: TGCGCCAGCAGCGGACTCGAAGGGGGCAGTTCACCCCTCCACTTT
j_gene: TRBJ2-7; v_gene: TRBV2; d_gene: TRBD1; abundance: once; CDR3aa: CASSTSSAGGGKEQYF; CDR3nt: TGTGCCAGCAGTACCTCTTCGGCAGGGGGCGGAAAAGAGCAGTACTTC
j_gene: TRBJ2-7; v_gene: TRBV9; d_gene: NA; abundance: NA; CDR3aa: CASSFWDSPYEQYF; CDR3nt: TGTGCCAGCAGCTTTTGGGACTCCCCCTACGAGCAGTACTTC
j_gene: TRBJ2-3; v_gene: TRBV11-3; d_gene: NA; abundance: NA; CDR3aa: CASSLTDTQYF; CDR3nt: TGTGCCAGCAGCTTAACAGATACGCAGTATTTT
j_gene: TRBJ1-6; v_gene: TRBV5-5; d_gene: NA; abundance: NA; CDR3aa: CASSLRGPGSPLHF; CDR3nt: TGTGCCAGCAGCCTCAGAGGACCGGGGTCACCCCTCCACTTT
j_gene: TRBJ1-2; v_gene: TRBV4-3; d_gene: NA; abundance: NA; CDR3aa: CASGTGPGTNSIYGYTF; CDR3nt: TGCGCCAGTGGAACGGGGCCAGGGACGAACTCCATCTATGGCTACACCTTC
j_gene: TRBJ2-5; v_gene: TRBV4-1; d_gene: TRBD1; abundance: once; CDR3aa: CASSQPTGLAPLSQETQYF; CDR3nt: TGCGCCAGCAGCCAACCGACAGGGCTGGCCCCCTTATCCCAAGAGACCCAGTACTTC
j_gene: TRBJ2-7; v_gene: TRBV11-3; d_gene: NA; abundance: NA; CDR3aa: CASSPSREQYF; CDR3nt: TGTGCCAGCAGCCCGAGCCGGGAGCAGTACTTC
j_gene: TRBJ2-1; v_gene: TRBV6-5; d_gene: NA; abundance: NA; CDR3aa: CASSEARYEQFF; CDR3nt: TGTGCCAGCAGTGAAGCAAGGTATGAGCAGTTCTTC